This T cell receptor beta chain was identified in a study of blood T cell repertoires in COVID-19. Study at large: COVID-19 samples from acute and convalescent phases originated in the United States, Italy and Spain.

Germline-derived CDR1 and CDR2 are MNHEY and SVGAGI. Trimming shortened V by 2 bases and J by 3 bases, and 13 bases separated the two germline ends. The CDR3 covers 16 residues. In the study's own analysis: Amplification of reference gene primers provided the estimated nucleated cell counts. Profiled with immunoSEQ multiplex PCR; TCRdb holds only in-frame clones, not every one. Clonal size and the V and J genes are those of that table, whereas D and trimming came from the DNA. The sample records over 200,000 clones, 89% being singletons. Sequenced input: peripheral blood. This sequence was found in a man aged 55 to 69 who had recovered from COVID-19. The chain joins TRBV6-5 to TRBJ2-2; D is uncertain. The CDR3, as DNA: TGTGCCAGCAGTTACCGTTTCACAGCTGACACCGGGGAGCTGTTTTTT. Its protein product is CASSYRFTADTGELFF.